A selection of T cell receptor beta chains follows, all from one sample in a study of T cells in localized non-small cell lung cancer. Here immunoSEQ multiplex PCR was the method, and the copy in TCRdb shows in-frame clones only, minus some. The data contain fewer than 25,000 clones, around 86% of them seen just once; the ten biggest clones take up approximately 6.3%. The starting material was peripheral blood, obtained before any cancer treatment. The receptor set was obtained from a male donor at least 60 years old with stage II squamous cell lung carcinoma. The CDR3 runs from the conserved cysteine through the conserved F or W. D genes are given only for firm matches. Rows may omit the clone size; those that give it use once, few, many or a size class.

>-|TRBJ2-3|TRBV2|-
CASSELMTDTQYF
TGTGCCAGCAGTGAATTGATGACAGATACGCAGTATTTT
>-|TRBJ1-1|TRBV30|-
CAWTPTGSMNTEAFF
TGTGCCTGGACTCCGACTGGTTCCATGAACACTGAAGCTTTCTTT
>TRBD1|TRBJ1-2|TRBV19|-
CASSIGGQGLLIYGYTF
TGTGCCAGTAGTATAGGTGGACAGGGCCTCCTAATCTATGGCTACACCTTC
>-|TRBJ2-5|TRBV11-2|-
CASSPRRTIQETQYF
TGTGCCAGCAGCCCCCGCAGGACTATCCAAGAGACCCAGTACTTC
>TRBD1|TRBJ2-1|TRBV5-1|-
CASSLRTGSPYSSYNEQFF
TGCGCCAGCAGCTTGAGGACAGGGTCTCCGTACAGCTCCTACAATGAGCAGTTCTTC
>-|TRBJ2-3|TRBV11-2|few
CASSSPPLSPFPYF
TGTGCCAGCAGCTCCCCCCCCTTGAGCCCCTTCCCGTATTTT
>TRBD1|TRBJ2-1|TRBV5-4|-
CASSPGTGVRNEQFF
TGTGCCAGCAGCCCCGGGACAGGGGTCCGTAATGAGCAGTTCTTC
>-|TRBJ2-1|TRBV12-2|-
CASRLPKAGPTNNEQFF
TGTGCAAGTCGCTTACCGAAAGCGGGACCTACGAACAATGAGCAGTTCTTC
>-|TRBJ2-2|TRBV25-1|-
CASSGAGNTGELFF
TGTGCCAGCAGTGGAGCGGGGAACACCGGGGAGCTGTTTTTT
>-|TRBJ1-4|TRBV4-3|-
CASSQVGTEKLFF
TGCGCCAGCAGCCAAGTAGGGACGGAGAAACTGTTTTTT
>TRBD2|TRBJ2-5|TRBV7-9|-
CASSPRGLAGRGETQYF
TGTGCCAGCAGCCCGCGTGGACTAGCGGGAAGGGGCGAGACCCAGTACTTC
>-|TRBJ1-1|TRBV4-2|once
CASSQVPGAEAFF
TGTGCCAGCAGCCAAGTGCCTGGCGCTGAAGCTTTCTTT
>TRBD1|TRBJ1-1|TRBV5-4|-
CASSSPGVTGGTEAFF
TGTGCCAGCAGCTCCCCGGGGGTCACAGGGGGAACTGAAGCTTTCTTT
>TRBD1|TRBJ2-1|TRBV6-5|-
CASSDRGRYNEQFF
TGTGCCAGCAGCGACAGGGGGCGGTACAATGAGCAGTTCTTC
>TRBD2|TRBJ2-5|TRBV12-5|once
CASGRGTSGRETQYF
TGTGCTAGTGGTCGAGGGACTAGCGGGAGAGAGACCCAGTACTTC
>-|TRBJ2-7|TRBV18|-
CASSPRPGSYEQYF
TGTGCCAGCTCACCACGGCCCGGGTCCTACGAGCAGTACTTC
>TRBD2|TRBJ2-7|TRBV7-2|-
CASSLLAGMGNEQYF
TGTGCCAGCAGCCTCTTAGCGGGAATGGGAAACGAGCAGTACTTC
>TRBD2|TRBJ2-7|TRBV19|-
CASKKREAPYEQYF
TGTGCCAGTAAGAAGCGGGAGGCTCCCTACGAGCAGTACTTC
>-|TRBJ1-1|TRBV14|few
CASSQGTEAFF
TGTGCCAGCTCCCAGGGAACTGAAGCTTTCTTT
>TRBD1|TRBJ1-2|TRBV11-2|few
CASSPGQGINYGYTF
TGTGCCAGCAGCCCGGGACAGGGTATTAACTATGGCTACACCTTC
>-|TRBJ1-5|TRBV28|-
CASSFGRGFSNQPQHF
TGTGCCAGCAGTTTTGGCAGAGGGTTTAGCAATCAGCCCCAGCATTTT
>-|TRBJ2-1|TRBV5-4|-
CASSLTGSLYNEQFF
TGTGCCAGCAGCTTGACGGGGAGCCTCTACAATGAGCAGTTCTTC
>-|TRBJ2-7|TRBV6-5|-
CASSYSGDSSYEQYF
TGTGCCAGCAGTTACTCGGGGGATAGCTCCTACGAGCAGTACTTC
>-|TRBJ2-7|TRBV5-4|-
CASSFESGAGNEQYF
TGTGCCAGCAGCTTCGAGTCGGGGGCTGGGAACGAGCAGTACTTC
>-|TRBJ1-4|TRBV5-1|-
CASSFGGAGEKLFF
TGCGCCAGCAGCTTCGGAGGAGCAGGTGAAAAACTGTTTTTT
>-|TRBJ1-1|TRBV6-5|-
CASSKLVANTEAFF
TGTGCCAGCAGCAAATTAGTGGCAAACACTGAAGCTTTCTTT
>TRBD2|TRBJ2-1|TRBV7-6|-
CASGSGGIYNEQFF
TGTGCCAGCGGTAGCGGGGGGATCTACAATGAGCAGTTCTTC
>-|TRBJ1-4|TRBV15|-
CATSRDMVAGLSGEKLFF
TGTGCCACCAGCAGAGATATGGTCGCGGGACTCTCGGGTGAAAAACTGTTTTTT